Sequencing of this T cell receptor (beta chain) was carried out in a study of control samples from healthy donors and cancer patients. Germline-derived CDR1 and CDR2 are SGHRS and YFSETQ. CDR3 length: 14 residues. V was shortened by 3 bases and J by 6 bases, with 15 bases between the two germline ends. Profiled with immunoSEQ multiplex PCR; TCRdb holds only in-frame clones, not every one. Altogether roughly 30,000 clones are present, about 90% being singletons, with the ten largest covering about 3.8%. This clone was counted only a few times. The V gene is TRBV5-1, the J gene TRBJ1-2; D gene uncertain. Sequenced material: formalin-fixed, paraffin-embedded tissue. The receptor was isolated from a female donor with melanoma. The CDR3 DNA follows: TGCGCCAGCAGCTCCAATGACGGTGGTGATGGCTACACCTTC. It translates to CASSSNDGGDGYTF.